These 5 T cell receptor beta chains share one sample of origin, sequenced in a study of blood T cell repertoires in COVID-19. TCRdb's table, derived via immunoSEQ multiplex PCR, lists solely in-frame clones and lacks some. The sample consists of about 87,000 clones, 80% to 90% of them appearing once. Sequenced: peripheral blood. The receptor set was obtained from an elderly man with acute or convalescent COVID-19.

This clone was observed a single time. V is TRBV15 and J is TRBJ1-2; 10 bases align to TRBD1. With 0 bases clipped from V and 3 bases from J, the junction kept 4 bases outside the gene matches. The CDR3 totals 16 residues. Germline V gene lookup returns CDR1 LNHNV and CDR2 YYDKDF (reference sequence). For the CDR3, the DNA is TGTGCCACCAGCAGAGATTCCGGACAGGGGGACTATGGCTACACCTTC. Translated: CATSRDSGQGDYGYTF.

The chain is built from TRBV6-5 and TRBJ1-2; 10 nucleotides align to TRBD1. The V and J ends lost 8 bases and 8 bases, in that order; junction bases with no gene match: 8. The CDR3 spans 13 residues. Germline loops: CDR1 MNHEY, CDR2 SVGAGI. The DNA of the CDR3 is TGTGCCAGCCCGGACCGGGACAGGGGAGGCTACACCTTC. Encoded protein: CASPDRDRGGYTF.

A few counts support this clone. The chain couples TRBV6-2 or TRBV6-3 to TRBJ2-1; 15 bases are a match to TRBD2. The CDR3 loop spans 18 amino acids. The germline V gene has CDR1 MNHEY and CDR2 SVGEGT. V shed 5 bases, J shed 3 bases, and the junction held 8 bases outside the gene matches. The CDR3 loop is CASSGGLAGGPVYNEQFF. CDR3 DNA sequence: TGTGCCAGCAGTGGCGGACTAGCGGGAGGGCCGGTCTACAATGAGCAGTTCTTC.

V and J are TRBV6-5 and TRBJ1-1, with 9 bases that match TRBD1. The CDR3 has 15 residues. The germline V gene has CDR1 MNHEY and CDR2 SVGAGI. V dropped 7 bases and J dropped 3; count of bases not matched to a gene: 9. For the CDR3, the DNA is TGTGCCAGCAATCCGGGACAGGGTTTTTACACTGAAGCTTTCTTT. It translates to CASNPGQGFYTEAFF.

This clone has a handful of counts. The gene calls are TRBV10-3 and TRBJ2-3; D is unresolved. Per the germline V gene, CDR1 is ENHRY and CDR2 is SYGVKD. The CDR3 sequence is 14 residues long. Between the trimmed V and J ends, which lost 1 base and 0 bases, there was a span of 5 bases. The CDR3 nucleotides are TGTGCCATCAGTGAGTTTTCTAGCACAGATACGCAGTATTTT. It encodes CAISEFSSTDTQYF.